This TCR beta chain comes out of a study of chemoradiotherapy in HPV16-positive cancers. Study-level results: Candidate HPV-specific clones and E7-related TCR motifs grew in tumor during treatment.

On this clone itself: Its specificity is not known.

Some clones are missing from TCRdb's copy, which holds only in-frame ones; the method was immunoSEQ multiplex PCR. The table records 2,500 to 3,500 clones, around two thirds of them present only once. The CDR3 extends over 16 amino acids. Trimming shortened V by 5 bases and J by 0 bases, and 15 bases separated the two germline ends. Germline assignment: CDR1 LNHDA and CDR2 SQIVND (reference sequence). The V and J genes are TRBV19 and TRBJ2-3; a weak D match, TRBD1 (5 bases). This specimen was taken from a patient who underwent chemoradiotherapy. The TCR originated in a human donor with HPV-associated anogenital cancer. The CDR3 region is CASSGGRGWSTDTQYF. Here the CDR3 DNA reads TGTGCCAGTAGTGGCGGAAGGGGTTGGAGCACAGATACGCAGTATTTT.